The rows below give T cell receptor beta chains drawn from one sample of a study of T cell changes during pregnancy in multiple sclerosis. The method was immunoSEQ multiplex PCR; TCRdb's version includes in-frame clones alone and lacks a portion of them. The sample holds under 60,000 clones, 92% seen once. This material consisted of CD4+ T cells from peripheral blood mononuclear cells, taken after pregnancy. The source of these receptors is a female donor with multiple sclerosis, enrolled in a pregnancy study. CDR3s include the opening cysteine and the closing phenylalanine or tryptophan. A D gene is named only where the DNA matches it firmly. Clone size is shown for a subset of rows, as once, few, many or a class of expanded clone.

V: TRBV19
J: TRBJ1-1
D: -
size: -
DNA: TGTGCCAGTTTAGCACCCCCCAACACAGGGAGGGTGACTGAAGCTTTCTTT
CDR3: CASLAPPNTGRVTEAFF

V: TRBV7-6
J: TRBJ2-6
D: -
size: -
DNA: TGTGCCAGCAGCTTAGTGTCGGGTAGTGGGGCCAACGTCCTGACTTTC
CDR3: CASSLVSGSGANVLTF

V: TRBV6-6
J: TRBJ1-1
D: -
size: once
DNA: TGTGCCAGCAGCTCTGCCACAGGGAACACTGAAGCTTTCTTT
CDR3: CASSSATGNTEAFF

V: TRBV13
J: TRBJ2-3
D: -
size: -
DNA: TGTGCCAGCAGCTTCGCACTAGCCTCGGGTTTTGTTCCCACCCACGGGGCAGATACGCAGTATTTT
CDR3: CASSFALASGFVPTHGADTQYF

V: TRBV28
J: TRBJ1-5
D: TRBD1
size: -
DNA: TGTGCCAGCAGTCCGGGACAGGGTATCGCCGGCAATCAGCCCCAGCATTTT
CDR3: CASSPGQGIAGNQPQHF

V: TRBV9
J: TRBJ2-3
D: TRBD2
size: -
DNA: TGTGCCAGCAGCGGAAGACTAGCGGACCTCACAGATACGCAGTATTTT
CDR3: CASSGRLADLTDTQYF

V: TRBV7-9
J: TRBJ1-5
D: -
size: -
DNA: TGTGCCAGCAGCTTAGCTGGGACACCAAATCAGCCCCAGCATTTT
CDR3: CASSLAGTPNQPQHF

V: TRBV19
J: TRBJ2-1
D: TRBD2
size: -
DNA: TGTGCCAGTAGTAGTTCCGGGACTAGTAGTTACAATGAGCAGTTCTTC
CDR3: CASSSSGTSSYNEQFF

V: TRBV18
J: TRBJ2-1
D: TRBD2
size: -
DNA: TGTGCCAGCTCACCTGGACTAGCGGGCAGCAATGAGCAGTTCTTC
CDR3: CASSPGLAGSNEQFF

V: TRBV4-2
J: TRBJ2-7
D: TRBD1
size: -
DNA: TGTGCCAGCAGCCCACCGGACAGGGCCTCCTCCGAGCAGTACTTC
CDR3: CASSPPDRASSEQYF

V: TRBV18
J: TRBJ1-4
D: -
size: -
DNA: TGTGCCAGCTCCCTCGGACAGTTGAGGATCGAAAAACTGTTTTTT
CDR3: CASSLGQLRIEKLFF

V: TRBV7-8
J: TRBJ2-1
D: TRBD1
size: -
DNA: TGTGCCAGCAGCTTAGCTGGCTGGGACAGGGGCATCTACAATGAGCAGTTCTTC
CDR3: CASSLAGWDRGIYNEQFF

V: TRBV7-2
J: TRBJ2-2
D: -
size: -
DNA: TGTGCCAGCAGCCCATGGACTGGCGCCGGGGAGCTGTTTTTT
CDR3: CASSPWTGAGELFF

V: TRBV19
J: TRBJ2-1
D: TRBD1
size: -
DNA: TGTGCCAGTAGTGAACAGGGGTTCAGCCCCTACAATGAGCAGTTCTTC
CDR3: CASSEQGFSPYNEQFF

V: TRBV10-3
J: TRBJ2-7
D: -
size: -
DNA: TGTGCCATCAGTGAGGGGGGGGCCGAGCAGTACTTC
CDR3: CAISEGGAEQYF

V: TRBV5-1
J: TRBJ1-4
D: -
size: -
DNA: TGCGCCAGCACCCAGACAAACATGAATGAAAAACTGTTTTTT
CDR3: CASTQTNMNEKLFF

V: TRBV18
J: TRBJ2-5
D: -
size: -
DNA: TGTGCCAGCTCACCTTCGGGGGTGGACCTCCAAGGTACCCAGTACTTC
CDR3: CASSPSGVDLQGTQYF

V: TRBV10-2
J: TRBJ1-2
D: -
size: -
DNA: TGCGCCAGCAGTGACGAGGGAAGTGGGGCTAACTATGGCTACACCTTC
CDR3: CASSDEGSGANYGYTF

V: TRBV14
J: TRBJ1-4
D: TRBD1
size: -
DNA: TGTGCCAGCAGTCAGACCGGGACAGGGTGGAGAGAACTGTTTTTT
CDR3: CASSQTGTGWRELFF

V: TRBV7-6
J: TRBJ2-2
D: TRBD1
size: -
DNA: TGTGCCAGCAGCTTAGGGGGACAGGGGGCCGGGGAGCTGTTTTTT
CDR3: CASSLGGQGAGELFF

V: TRBV5-1
J: TRBJ2-5
D: TRBD2
size: -
DNA: TGCGCCAGCAGCTTAATAGCGGGAGGGCCCGAGACCCAGTACTTC
CDR3: CASSLIAGGPETQYF

V: TRBV11-2
J: TRBJ2-3
D: TRBD2
size: -
DNA: TGTGCCAGCAGCCCCCAACTAGCGGGAGCCGTAGGGAATACGCAGTATTTT
CDR3: CASSPQLAGAVGNTQYF

V: TRBV28
J: TRBJ2-5
D: TRBD1
size: -
DNA: TGTGCCAGCAGTTCCTACCAGACAGGGGGAGGTGTCATAAAGACCCAGTACTTC
CDR3: CASSSYQTGGGVIKTQYF

V: TRBV11-2
J: TRBJ2-1
D: -
size: -
DNA: TGTGCCAGCAGCGTATACAATGAGCAGTTCTTC
CDR3: CASSVYNEQFF

V: TRBV11-2
J: TRBJ1-1
D: TRBD1
size: -
DNA: TGTGCCAGCAGCTTAGTGCCACAGGGGGCGACTGAAGCTTTCTTT
CDR3: CASSLVPQGATEAFF

V: TRBV7-7
J: TRBJ2-5
D: -
size: -
DNA: TGTGCTAGCAGCTTTGGGTTGCGGGGTCAAGAGACCCAGTACTTC
CDR3: CASSFGLRGQETQYF

V: TRBV5-4
J: TRBJ1-1
D: TRBD1
size: -
DNA: TGTGCCAGCAGCCCGGGGGGGAGGGGGCAGACTTTGAACACTGAAGCTTTCTTT
CDR3: CASSPGGRGQTLNTEAFF

V: TRBV29-1
J: TRBJ2-5
D: TRBD1
size: -
DNA: TGCAGCGCGCATACAGGGGTCCCGTTGACCCAGTACTTC
CDR3: CSAHTGVPLTQYF

V: TRBV7-9
J: TRBJ2-5
D: -
size: -
DNA: TGTGCCAGCAGCTTTTCCCCGGAGACCCAGTACTTC
CDR3: CASSFSPETQYF

V: TRBV28
J: TRBJ2-3
D: TRBD1
size: -
DNA: TGTGCCAGCAGAACGGACAGGGGGTTCACAGATACGCAGTATTTT
CDR3: CASRTDRGFTDTQYF

V: TRBV18
J: TRBJ2-1
D: TRBD1
size: -
DNA: TGTGCCAGCTCACCTCCCGGGACAGCCATGGGGGAGCAGTTCTTC
CDR3: CASSPPGTAMGEQFF

V: TRBV5-6
J: TRBJ2-5
D: TRBD2
size: -
DNA: TGTGCCAGCAGCTTGTCTAGCGGGATTAGGGAAGAGACCCAGTACTTC
CDR3: CASSLSSGIREETQYF

V: TRBV4-2
J: TRBJ1-3
D: TRBD1
size: -
DNA: TGTGCCAGCAGCCAAGAAACAGGGGCTGGAAACACCATATATTTT
CDR3: CASSQETGAGNTIYF

V: TRBV30
J: TRBJ2-1
D: TRBD2
size: -
DNA: TGTGCCTGGAGAGCTAGCGGGAGGGGGTCCTACAATGAGCAGTTCTTC
CDR3: CAWRASGRGSYNEQFF

V: TRBV23-1
J: TRBJ1-5
D: -
size: -
DNA: TGCGCCAGCAGTCAGACAGAACATAGCAATCAGCCCCAGCATTTT
CDR3: CASSQTEHSNQPQHF

V: TRBV28
J: TRBJ2-1
D: TRBD1
size: -
DNA: TGTGCCAGCGGGACAGGGGGACATAATGAGCAGTTCTTC
CDR3: CASGTGGHNEQFF

V: TRBV25-1
J: TRBJ2-1
D: -
size: -
DNA: TGTGCCAGCAGGGGGCTGATAGTCTATGAGCAGTTCTTC
CDR3: CASRGLIVYEQFF

V: TRBV10-3
J: TRBJ2-2
D: -
size: -
DNA: TGTGCCATCAGTGAAGGTCCCTTGGGGGCCGCCGGGGAGCTGTTTTTT
CDR3: CAISEGPLGAAGELFF

V: TRBV10-2
J: TRBJ2-1
D: -
size: -
DNA: TGCGCCAGCAGTGAGTTGGGGGCTCCCGTCGGTGAGCAGTTCTTC
CDR3: CASSELGAPVGEQFF

V: TRBV30
J: TRBJ1-5
D: -
size: -
DNA: TGTGCCTGGAATCTACAGGGTGGCAATCAGCCCCAGCATTTT
CDR3: CAWNLQGGNQPQHF

V: TRBV5-4
J: TRBJ1-1
D: -
size: few
DNA: TGTGCCAGCAGCGGTGGACAACTGAAGAACACTGAAGCTTTCTTT
CDR3: CASSGGQLKNTEAFF

V: TRBV29-1
J: TRBJ2-6
D: -
size: -
DNA: TGCAGCGTTGGGGGGGGCGGTGGGGCCAACGTCCTGACTTTC
CDR3: CSVGGGGGANVLTF

V: TRBV7-8
J: TRBJ2-1
D: TRBD2
size: -
DNA: TGTGCCAGCAGCCCCCAGGGACTAGCGGGACGAGGGTTCTTC
CDR3: CASSPQGLAGRGFF

V: TRBV6-5
J: TRBJ2-1
D: TRBD2
size: -
DNA: TGTGCCAGCAGTTATCGGACTAGCGGACCCTACAATGAGCAGTTCTTC
CDR3: CASSYRTSGPYNEQFF

V: TRBV7-2
J: TRBJ1-3
D: -
size: few
DNA: TGTGCCAGCGGTCCCGGGGTGGCCGGAAACACCATATATTTT
CDR3: CASGPGVAGNTIYF

V: TRBV10-3
J: TRBJ2-7
D: -
size: -
DNA: TGTGCCATCAGTGAGTCAAGCCCCTACGAGCAGTACTTC
CDR3: CAISESSPYEQYF

V: TRBV25-1
J: TRBJ2-3
D: -
size: -
DNA: TGTGCCAGCAGCCCCATTGAGACAGATACGCAGTATTTT
CDR3: CASSPIETDTQYF

V: TRBV19
J: TRBJ2-2
D: -
size: -
DNA: TGTGCCAGTACCCCGGACTATCCTACCGGGGAGCTGTTTTTT
CDR3: CASTPDYPTGELFF

V: TRBV2
J: TRBJ2-7
D: TRBD2
size: once
DNA: TGTGCCAGCAGTGAAGCCCTCCTACTAGCGAACTCCTACGAGCAGTACTTC
CDR3: CASSEALLLANSYEQYF

V: TRBV19
J: TRBJ2-2
D: -
size: -
DNA: TGTGCCAGTAGGCCCTGGGGAGCCATGTACACCGGGGAGCTGTTTTTT
CDR3: CASRPWGAMYTGELFF

V: TRBV9
J: TRBJ2-7
D: TRBD2
size: -
DNA: TGTGCCAGCAGCCCTGGACTAGCGGAGACATACGAGCAGTACTTC
CDR3: CASSPGLAETYEQYF

V: TRBV19
J: TRBJ2-7
D: -
size: -
DNA: TGTGCCAGTAGTAGCCCCGTGGAAGGAGCCTACGAGCAGTACTTC
CDR3: CASSSPVEGAYEQYF

V: TRBV6-4
J: TRBJ1-1
D: TRBD1
size: -
DNA: TGTGCCAGCAGTGATCGGGACAGGAACACTGAAGCTTTCTTT
CDR3: CASSDRDRNTEAFF

V: TRBV4-1
J: TRBJ2-1
D: TRBD2
size: -
DNA: TGCGCCAGCAGCCATACTAGCGGGAGGCAGGACAATGAGCAGTTCTTC
CDR3: CASSHTSGRQDNEQFF

V: TRBV2
J: TRBJ1-5
D: -
size: -
DNA: TGTGCCAGCACACCGAACGACAGACGTAGTCAGCCCCAGCATTTT
CDR3: CASTPNDRRSQPQHF

V: TRBV9
J: TRBJ1-3
D: -
size: once
DNA: TGTGCCAGCAGCAGTGGAGGGAACTCTGGAAACACCATATATTTT
CDR3: CASSSGGNSGNTIYF

V: TRBV7-2
J: TRBJ1-5
D: TRBD1
size: -
DNA: TGTGCCAGCAGCCCAGCCTCGACAGGGAGCAATCAGCCCCAGCATTTT
CDR3: CASSPASTGSNQPQHF

V: TRBV10-3
J: TRBJ1-1
D: TRBD1
size: -
DNA: TGTGCCATCAGTGATCCGGGACAGGGGGCGAAAACTGAAGCTTTCTTT
CDR3: CAISDPGQGAKTEAFF

V: TRBV7-6
J: TRBJ1-1
D: -
size: -
DNA: TGTGCCAGCACTAGGGGACACGCGAACACTGAAGCTTTCTTT
CDR3: CASTRGHANTEAFF